These 19 T cell receptor beta chains were sequenced from one sample in a study of T cell responses to AZD1222 COVID-19 vaccine. Using immunoSEQ multiplex PCR, the repertoire was profiled, and TCRdb retains in-frame clones only, with some absent. This table holds roughly 120,000 clones, roughly 87% found once. The sample consisted of peripheral blood, taken on day 0 of AZD1222 vaccination. The receptors come from an adult in good health.

The chain is built from TRBV18 and TRBJ1-5; D gene uncertain. V was shortened by 4 bases and J by 4 bases, with 8 bases between the two germline ends. The CDR3 extends over 13 amino acids. CDR1 and CDR2 (germline): KGHSH, LQKENI. The CDR3 nucleotides read TGTGCCAGCTCACAGGCTTCGAATCAGCCCCAGCATTTT. Its translation: CASSQASNQPQHF.

This clone is judged medium-sized. The gene calls are TRBV2 and TRBJ1-5; D gene ambiguous. Trimming removed 3 bases at V and 6 bases at J, with 15 bases between. The CDR3 length is 15 residues. The germline CDR1 and CDR2 sequences are SNHLY and FYNNEI. CDR3 in DNA: TGTGCCAGCAGTGATGGCGAGCACAGAGTTCAGCCCCAGCATTTT. Translation gives CASSDGEHRVQPQHF.

The rearrangement links TRBV3-1 (or the pseudogene TRBV3-2) to TRBJ1-1, with TRBD1 matching 8 bases. In germline, CDR1 is LGHDT, CDR2 YNNKEL (reference sequence). This CDR3 region has 14 residues. The ends lost 0 bases at V and 5 bases at J; junction bases unmatched: 2. The CDR3 DNA reads TGTGCCAGCAGCCAAGACAGGGGGCGAACTGAAGCTTTCTTT. Its protein is CASSQDRGRTEAFF.

The rearrangement links TRBV4-1 to TRBJ1-4; maybe TRBD1 (5 bases). The CDR3 covers 20 residues. With 5 bases removed from V and 0 bases from J, the gap between germline ends came to 25 bases. Germline values: CDR1 MGHRA, CDR2 YSYEKL. The CDR3 DNA is TGCGCCAGCAGCGCAAGGAGGGGCCGTCCGCAACCTGCAACTAATGAAAAACTGTTTTTT. This sequence encodes CASSARRGRPQPATNEKLFF.

The V call is TRBV27, the J call TRBJ2-1, with 7 bases identical to TRBD2. With V trimmed by 2 bases and J by 0 bases, 7 bases remained unmatched. Looked up from germline, CDR1 is MNHEY and CDR2 is SMNVEV (reference sequence). CDR3 length: 17 residues. Here the CDR3 reads CASSLLGAGSSYNEQFF. In DNA, the CDR3 is TGTGCCAGCAGTTTACTCGGAGCGGGGAGCTCCTACAATGAGCAGTTCTTC.

This chain links TRBV4-1 with TRBJ1-4; 7 bases match TRBD1. The CDR3 loop spans 15 amino acids. V was pared by 1 base and J by 4 bases, with 3 bases of the junction left unmatched. Germline values: CDR1 MGHRA, CDR2 YSYEKL. CDR3 DNA sequence: TGCGCCAGCAGCCAAGTACCAGGGGGTAATGAAAAACTGTTTTTT. Protein product: CASSQVPGGNEKLFF.

This sequence joins TRBV6-5 and TRBJ1-1; 10 positions agree with TRBD1. The CDR3 has 12 amino acids. V shed 8 bases and J 5 bases; nucleotides not matched to a gene: 2. From germline, CDR1 is MNHEY and CDR2 SVGAGI. CDR3 in amino acids: CASGDRGTEAFF. As DNA, the CDR3 is TGTGCCAGCGGGGACAGGGGTACTGAAGCTTTCTTT.

This clone was seen a single time. This chain joins TRBV28 and TRBJ2-1; a weak D match, TRBD2 (6 bases). V lost 8 bases and J 3 bases, leaving 14 bases between the germline ends. Germline V lookup: CDR1 MDHEN, CDR2 SYDVKM. CDR3 size: 14 residues. The CDR3 nucleotides read TGTGCCAGCTTCACCGGCGGGGTCTACAATGAGCAGTTCTTC. Translated, it gives CASFTGGVYNEQFF.

The CDR3 region is CASSLPRSSYEQYF. The CDR3 DNA is TGTGCCAGCAGTTTGCCCAGGTCCTCCTACGAGCAGTACTTC. The chain has TRBV28 and TRBJ2-7; D is ambiguous. CDR3 length equals 14 residues. Trimming took 3 bases from V and 0 from J, leaving 9 bases between them. Per germline, CDR1 MDHEN and CDR2 SYDVKM.

The chain has TRBV7-9 and TRBJ1-2; no clear D. The germline V and J ends were trimmed by 5 bases and 4 bases, with 17 bases remaining between them. The germline gives CDR1 SEHNR, CDR2 FQNEAQ (reference sequence). The length of the CDR3 is 15 residues. CDR3 DNA: TGTGCCAGCAGCCCTCAGACGAATTCCATCTATGGCTACACCTTC. It is translated as CASSPQTNSIYGYTF.

This clone turned up a few times. V is TRBV30 and J is TRBJ2-7; 7 bases line up with TRBD1. Losses at the gene ends were 1 base for V and 1 base for J; bases not matched to a gene: 1. This CDR3 comprises 13 residues. The V gene's germline CDR1 is GTSNPN and CDR2 SVGIG (reference sequence). DNA of the CDR3: TGTGCCTGGAGTGACAGGGGATCCTACGAGCAGTACTTC. It translates to CAWSDRGSYEQYF. Based on the CDR3 plus reference TRBV30 and TRBJ2-7, the full variable domain is SQTIHQWPATLVQPVGSPLSLECTVEGTSNPNLYWYRQAAGRGLQLLFYSVGIGQISSEVPQNLSASRPQDRQFILSSKKLLLSDSGFYLCAWSDRGSYEQYFGPGTRLTVT.

The V and J genes are TRBV29-1 and TRBJ2-7; the D gene is possibly TRBD1 (7 bases). V dropped 7 bases and J dropped 3 bases, with 13 bases sitting between them. The CDR3 is 12 residues long. CDR1 is SQVTM and CDR2 is ANQGSEA in the germline V gene. The CDR3 DNA sequence: TGCAGCGGCGGGGACAGCCACTACGAGCAGTACTTC. Its translation is CSGGDSHYEQYF.

The J gene is TRBJ2-5, the V gene TRBV28; D is perhaps TRBD1 or TRBD2 (5 bases each). Germline values: CDR1 MDHEN, CDR2 SYDVKM. V was trimmed by 5 bases and J by 2 bases, leaving 15 bases between them. The CDR3 has 15 amino acids. The DNA for the CDR3 is TGTGCCAGCAGTATCAGTTGGGACGGACAAGAGACCCAGTACTTC. This sequence encodes CASSISWDGQETQYF.

This clone was observed a single time. This rearrangement joins TRBV6-5 to TRBJ1-1; no reliable D call. This CDR3 has 15 residues. V shed 6 bases and J shed 1 base, with 15 bases lying between them. Germline V gene lookup returns CDR1 MNHEY and CDR2 SVGAGI. The CDR3 loop reads CASSRDWVENTEAFF. DNA of the CDR3: TGTGCCAGCAGCCGCGATTGGGTCGAGAACACTGAAGCTTTCTTT.

The chain carries TRBV5-1 and TRBJ2-7; 10 positions match TRBD2. This CDR3 spans 16 amino acids. The V gene's germline CDR1 is SGHRS and CDR2 YFSETQ. Trimming removed 4 bases from V and 3 bases from J; junction bases left unmatched: 10. The CDR3 protein is CASSPGLAGEVYEQYF. The CDR3 nucleotides read TGCGCCAGCAGCCCGGGGCTAGCGGGGGAGGTCTACGAGCAGTACTTC.

The V call is TRBV28, the J call TRBJ2-3, with D hard to call. V was clipped by 4 bases and J by 0 bases, with 8 bases between them. From germline, CDR1 is MDHEN and CDR2 SYDVKM. The CDR3 consists of 14 residues. The CDR3 reads CASSSHTSTDTQYF. The CDR3 DNA follows: TGTGCCAGCAGTTCACACACTAGCACAGATACGCAGTATTTT.

The chain joins TRBV3-1 (or the pseudogene TRBV3-2) to TRBJ2-3; 9 bases are a match to TRBD2. CDR1 and CDR2 from the germline V gene are LGHDT and YNNKEL (reference sequence). The CDR3 is 18 amino acids. With V trimmed by 4 bases and J by 4 bases, 15 bases remained unmatched. The CDR3 region is CASSPTSGGSRVSDTQYF. CDR3 nucleotide sequence: TGTGCCAGCAGCCCTACGAGCGGGGGGTCCCGTGTCTCAGATACGCAGTATTTT.

The chain employs TRBV6-5 and TRBJ1-1; D call uncertain. This CDR3 is 12 amino acids long. The V end was cut by 5 bases, the J end by 8 bases, with 12 bases between. Germline-derived CDR1 and CDR2 are MNHEY and SVGAGI. CDR3 nucleotides: TGTGCCAGCAGTCGTCGGGAAGGCGAAGCTTTCTTT. This sequence encodes CASSRREGEAFF.

V and J are TRBV5-8 and TRBJ2-2, with D perhaps being TRBD1 or TRBD2 (6 bases each). CDR3 length: 15 residues. Germline CDR1 SGHTS, CDR2 YDEGEE. The V end lost 3 bases, the J end lost 5 bases, and 14 bases lay between the germline ends. This CDR3 is CASSSGGLWTGELFF. CDR3 coding DNA: TGTGCCAGCAGCTCTGGGGGGCTGTGGACCGGGGAGCTGTTTTTT. Full variable domain (outside the CDR3, taken from reference TRBV5-8 and TRBJ2-2): EAGVTQSPTHLIKTRGQQATLRCSPISGHTSVYWYQQALGLGLQFLLWYDEGEERNRGNFPPRFSGRQFPNYSSELNVNALELEDSALYLCASSSGGLWTGELFFGEGSRLTVL.